These 25 T cell receptor beta chains were sequenced from one sample in a study of blood T cell repertoires in COVID-19. Profiling relied on immunoSEQ multiplex PCR, and the TCRdb table lists in-frame clones only, not all of them. In the table there are more than 250,000 clones, 70% to 90% of which are singletons. Sequences were obtained from PBMCs or T cells enriched from blood (not recorded which). The receptors come from a woman between 35 and 50 years old who had recovered from COVID-19.

The V and J genes are TRBV21-1 and TRBJ2-7; the DNA was not compared with TRBD2, the D call given in the table. TRBV21-1 counts as a pseudogene. The CDR3 loop spans 19 amino acids. The CDR3 DNA reads as TGTGCCAGCAGCAAAGTAACTAGCGGGAGGGCCACGTTAGCCTACGAGCAGTACTTC. Its translation: CASSKVTSGRATLAYEQYF.

The chain combines TRBV11-2 with TRBJ2-5, with a weak D call TRBD2 (6 bases). CDR1 is SGHAT, CDR2 FQNNGV, per germline. The CDR3 consists of 15 residues. V was trimmed by 1 base and J by 5 bases, leaving 14 bases between them. The chain's CDR3 is CASSLAWGERETQYF. CDR3 coding DNA: TGTGCCAGCAGCTTAGCGTGGGGGGAGCGGGAGACCCAGTACTTC.

The chain combines TRBV18 with TRBJ2-3, with D uncertain. Germline CDR1 is KGHSH and CDR2 is LQKENI. The CDR3 is 14 amino acids. Trimming took off 2 bases at V and 0 bases at J, with 6 bases between the two ends. The CDR3 loop reads CASSPNYSTDTQYF. CDR3 DNA: TGTGCCAGCTCACCAAACTATAGCACAGATACGCAGTATTTT. Based on the CDR3 plus reference TRBV18 and TRBJ2-3, the full variable domain is NAGVMQNPRHLVRRRGQEARLRCSPMKGHSHVYWYRQLPEEGLKFMVYLQKENIIDESGMPKERFSAEFPKEGPSILRIQQVVRGDSAAYFCASSPNYSTDTQYFGPGTRLTVL.

The chain carries TRBV7-9 and TRBJ2-7; D call uncertain. This CDR3 is 12 amino acids long. Germline V CDR1 and CDR2: SEHNR, FQNEAQ (reference sequence). The germline V and J ends were trimmed by 1 base and 4 bases, with 5 bases remaining between them. The CDR3 coding sequence is TGTGCCAGCAGCTTAGTGGAGTACGAGCAGTACTTC. Protein sequence: CASSLVEYEQYF.

This clone was recorded a few times. The rearrangement links TRBV28 to TRBJ2-1; 12 nucleotides match TRBD2. The germline V gene has CDR1 MDHEN and CDR2 SYDVKM. The V and J ends lost 6 bases and 16 bases, in that order; junction bases with no gene match: 16. This CDR3 contains 15 residues. Here the CDR3 reads CASSPASGRAGGTFF. CDR3 nucleotide sequence: TGTGCCAGCAGCCCCGCTAGCGGGAGGGCCGGGGGCACCTTCTTC.

This sequence joins TRBV7-3 and TRBJ2-2; 10 bases map to TRBD2. J gave up 5 bases and V 3 bases, and 6 bases lay outside the gene matches. The germline gives CDR1 SGHTA, CDR2 FQGTGA. The CDR3 spans 16 residues. The CDR3 reads CASSLLAGVRTGELFF. DNA for the CDR3: TGTGCCAGCAGCTTGCTAGCGGGAGTGCGTACCGGGGAGCTGTTTTTT.

V gene TRBV6-5 combines with J gene TRBJ1-3; D not resolved. Trimming left V 6 bases short and J 2 bases short, with 11 bases between. The germline V gene encodes CDR1 MNHEY and CDR2 SVGAGI. The CDR3 loop spans 14 amino acids. The CDR3 spells CASSKGGPGNTIYF. The CDR3 DNA reads TGTGCCAGCAGCAAGGGAGGACCTGGAAACACCATATATTTT.

J is TRBJ2-3 and V is TRBV27; 8 nucleotides agree with TRBD2. J lost 4 bases, V lost 6 bases, and 12 bases had no gene match. Looked up from germline, CDR1 is MNHEY and CDR2 is SMNVEV (reference sequence). This CDR3 spans 16 amino acids. The DNA for the CDR3 is TGTGCCAGCAGCTCCCCCCGGGAGGGCCTCGCAGATACGCAGTATTTT. Its protein is CASSSPREGLADTQYF.

The chain employs TRBV24-1 and TRBJ1-2; 8 nucleotides align to TRBD1. Germline trimming cut 5 bases from V and 8 bases from J; bases unmatched to any gene: 6. There are 13 residues in the CDR3. Germline V gene lookup returns CDR1 KGHDR and CDR2 SFDVKD. The DNA of the CDR3 is TGTGCCACCAGTGGGGACAGGACCGGCGGCTACACCTTC. This gives the protein CATSGDRTGGYTF.

This clone was observed a single time. V gene TRBV28 combines with J gene TRBJ1-3; the match to TRBD1 covers 7 bases. This CDR3 spans 15 amino acids. Germline CDR1 MDHEN, CDR2 SYDVKM. Trimming at V came to 3 bases and at J to 0 bases, leaving 2 bases not matched to a gene. CDR3 residues: CASSLDRISGNTIYF. The CDR3 coding sequence is TGTGCCAGCAGTTTGGACAGGATCTCTGGAAACACCATATATTTT. The full variable domain, rest sourced from reference TRBV28 and TRBJ1-3, is DVKVTQSSRYLVKRTGEKVFLECVQDMDHENMFWYRQDPGLGLRLIYFSYDVKMKEKGDIPEGYSVSREKKERFSLILESASTNQTSMYLCASSLDRISGNTIYFGEGSWLTVV.

The chain carries TRBV2 and TRBJ2-1; the match to TRBD2 covers 13 bases. CDR3 length: 16 residues. From germline, CDR1 is SNHLY and CDR2 FYNNEI. Unmatched junction bases numbered 2, after V lost 6 bases and J lost 0 bases. CDR3 in amino acids: CASRWTSGSSYNEQFF. The CDR3 bases are TGTGCCAGCAGGTGGACTAGCGGGAGCTCCTACAATGAGCAGTTCTTC.

The genes are TRBV23-1 and TRBJ1-2; TRBD1 aligns across 9 bases. TRBV23-1 is annotated as an ORF whose role is uncertain. Germline trimming cut 6 bases from V and 8 bases from J; bases unmatched to any gene: 10. There are 14 residues in the CDR3. CDR3 region: CASRPCYRGQGYTF. CDR3 nucleotide sequence: TGCGCCAGCAGGCCATGCTACAGGGGGCAAGGCTACACCTTC.

The J gene is TRBJ1-2, the V gene TRBV11-2; the D gene is possibly TRBD1 (5 bases). With 7 bases removed from V and 4 bases from J, the gap between germline ends came to 13 bases. The CDR3 consists of 13 residues. Per germline, CDR1 SGHAT and CDR2 FQNNGV. CDR3 DNA: TGTGCCAGCACCCTGGGGGGGGGCTATGGCTACACCTTC. Amino acid sequence: CASTLGGGYGYTF.

This clone occurred once. The V gene is TRBV5-1, the J gene TRBJ2-3; D is undetermined. CDR1 and CDR2 from the germline V gene are SGHRS and YFSETQ. V was shortened by 1 base and J by 2 bases, with 11 bases between the two germline ends. The CDR3 sequence is 15 residues long. CDR3 sequence reads: CASSLTVLVTDTQYF. Here the CDR3 DNA reads TGCGCCAGCAGCTTGACTGTGTTAGTCACAGATACGCAGTATTTT.

This chain connects TRBV5-1 to TRBJ1-6; TRBD1 matches 10 bases. Germline V lookup: CDR1 SGHRS, CDR2 YFSETQ. With 4 bases clipped from V and 8 bases from J, the junction kept 6 bases outside the gene matches. This CDR3 has 15 residues. The CDR3: CASSGSGQGYSPLHF. The DNA for the CDR3 is TGCGCCAGCAGCGGGTCGGGACAGGGGTATTCACCCCTCCACTTT.

J is TRBJ2-7 and V is TRBV6-6, with TRBD2 matching 7 bases. Germline V gene lookup returns CDR1 MNHNY and CDR2 SVGAGI (reference sequence). V shed 8 bases and J 4 bases; nucleotides not matched to a gene: 17. This CDR3 spans 16 amino acids. The CDR3 DNA is TGTGCCAGCCGGATGAGGGATGCGGGAGCTGCTTACGAGCAGTACTTC. Translated, it gives CASRMRDAGAAYEQYF.

As for this clone: The sample carries other DNA sequences with the same CDR3. J is TRBJ2-1 and V is TRBV9; 12 bases fit TRBD2. The CDR3 runs 15 residues. J lost 7 bases, V lost 3 bases, and 5 bases had no gene match. The germline V gene encodes CDR1 SGDLS and CDR2 YYNGEE. As DNA, the CDR3 is TGTGCCAGCAGCGCGACTAGCGGGAGTAGGAATGAGCAGTTCTTC. Encoded protein: CASSATSGSRNEQFF.

This rearrangement joins TRBV7-2 to TRBJ1-2; the D is unclear. V gave up 8 bases and J gave up 5 bases, with 21 bases separating them. The CDR3 has 15 amino acids. CDR1 SGHTA and CDR2 FQGNSA come from the germline V gene. The CDR3 protein is CASYLSPGTQYGYTF. DNA for the CDR3: TGTGCCAGCTACTTGAGCCCGGGTACGCAGTATGGCTACACCTTC.

The CDR3 protein is CASSLARGAGAETQYF. CDR3 coding DNA: TGTGCCAGCAGCTTAGCCCGGGGAGCGGGTGCGGAGACCCAGTACTTC. V gene TRBV7-2 combines with J gene TRBJ2-5; D may be TRBD2 (6 bases). This CDR3 has 16 residues. The V and J ends lost 0 bases and 5 bases respectively, with 16 bases between them. Germline V lookup: CDR1 SGHTA, CDR2 FQGNSA.

This chain joins TRBV5-1 and TRBJ2-1, with D uncertain. Per the germline V gene, CDR1 is SGHRS and CDR2 is YFSETQ. The CDR3 extends over 14 amino acids. V was pared by 0 bases and J by 4 bases, with 8 bases between. The CDR3 reads CASSLGEVYNEQFF. The CDR3 bases are TGCGCCAGCAGCTTGGGAGAGGTTTACAATGAGCAGTTCTTC.

V and J are TRBV5-1 and TRBJ2-5; TRBD1 is a possible D gene (5 bases). This CDR3 spans 13 amino acids. The germline V gene has CDR1 SGHRS and CDR2 YFSETQ. The V and J ends lost 3 bases and 3 bases respectively, with 9 bases between them. CDR3 loop: CASSSTVEETQYF. The CDR3 DNA reads as TGCGCCAGCAGCTCGACAGTGGAAGAGACCCAGTACTTC.

The chain joins TRBV21-1 to TRBJ1-4. TRBV21-1 has pseudogene status. The CDR3 has 14 amino acids. CDR3 in amino acids: CASRPGVSIEKLFF. CDR3 in DNA: TGTGCCAGCAGGCCGGGGGTGAGCATAGAAAAACTGTTTTTT.

V gene TRBV2 combines with J gene TRBJ2-7; 14 bases are shared with TRBD2. Losses at the gene ends were 5 bases for V and 7 bases for J; bases not matched to a gene: 10. There are 16 residues in the CDR3. From germline, CDR1 is SNHLY and CDR2 FYNNEI. The CDR3 sequence is CASSPTTSGRAGEQYF. The DNA of the CDR3 is TGTGCCAGCAGTCCAACGACTAGCGGGAGGGCTGGGGAGCAGTACTTC.

This clone was seen just once. This rearrangement joins TRBV20-1 to TRBJ1-5, with D possibly TRBD1 on 5 matching bases. V lost 3 bases, J lost 6 bases, and 15 bases lay in between. Germline V gives CDR1 DFQATT, CDR2 SNEGSKA (reference sequence). The CDR3 length is 14 residues. This chain's CDR3 is CSASSQSGLQPQHF. DNA of the CDR3: TGCAGTGCTAGTAGTCAATCAGGGCTTCAGCCCCAGCATTTT.

The J gene is TRBJ2-7, the V gene TRBV30; D unresolved. Germline CDR1 GTSNPN, CDR2 SVGIG (reference sequence). The V gene lost 1 base and the J gene lost 4 bases, with 11 bases spanning the gap. CDR3 length: 13 amino acids. CDR3 sequence (DNA): TGTGCCTGGAGTGGGAGACCACCATACGAGCAGTACTTC. This translates into CAWSGRPPYEQYF.